A single sample gave rise to the 8 T cell receptor beta chains below, sequenced in a study of OX40 agonist ivuxolimab in advanced cancers. Method: immunoSEQ multiplex PCR; TCRdb's copy keeps in-frame clones and lacks some. The sample lists tens of thousands of clones; about 87% were seen once. Sequenced here: CD4+ or CD8+ T cells sorted from blood, sampled in a trial of the OX40 agonist ivuxolimab. The origin of the receptors is an adult with an advanced solid tumor such as melanoma, head and neck, liver or kidney cancer.

In its sample, this clone was seen a few times. The chain links TRBV28 to TRBJ2-7; no reliable D call. This CDR3 comprises 14 residues. Germline loops: CDR1 MDHEN, CDR2 SYDVKM. Trimming removed 3 bases from V and 6 bases from J, with 15 bases in between. In DNA, the CDR3 is TGTGCCAGCAGTTTGTCGCTAGGGCCGGGCGAGCAGTACTTC. Residues: CASSLSLGPGEQYF.

The CDR3 nucleotides are TGTGCCAGCAGTTGGACAGGTGTTACCTACGAGCAGTACTTC. Translated, it gives CASSWTGVTYEQYF. This chain links TRBV27 with TRBJ2-7; TRBD1 agrees at 7 bases. Unmatched junction bases numbered 5, after V lost 4 bases and J lost 2 bases. The CDR3 has 14 amino acids. Germline V gene sequence: CDR1 MNHEY, CDR2 SMNVEV (reference sequence).

The chain carries TRBV11-2 and TRBJ1-1, with D perhaps matching TRBD1 (5 bases). Germline CDR1 reads SGHAT; CDR2 reads FQNNGV. Trimming stripped 2 bases from V and 7 bases from J, with 23 bases between. The CDR3 runs to 17 residues. In DNA form, the CDR3 reads TGTGCCAGCAGCTTAATACCGGGACCCCAGGTACCCCGTGAAGCTTTCTTT. It codes for CASSLIPGPQVPREAFF.

The chain has TRBV29-1 and TRBJ1-1; no clear D. Deletions cut 3 bases from V and 6 bases from J, with 11 bases between. There are 12 residues in the CDR3. Germline V gene lookup returns CDR1 SQVTM and CDR2 ANQGSEA. CDR3 nucleotides: TGCAGCGTTGACCGGGCGTGGGCTGAAGCTTTCTTT. This encodes CSVDRAWAEAFF.

The J gene is TRBJ1-5, the V gene TRBV7-6; D remains unclear. V shed 3 bases and J shed 0 bases, with 6 bases lying between them. The CDR3 loop spans 14 amino acids. Per germline, CDR1 SGHVS and CDR2 FNYEAQ. The CDR3 bases are TGTGCCAGCAGCTTCGGAGATAGCAATCAGCCCCAGCATTTT. Translation gives CASSFGDSNQPQHF. Looking up the rest from reference TRBV7-6 and TRBJ1-5 gives the full variable domain: GAGVSQSPRYKVTKRGQDVALRCDPISGHVSLYWYRQALGQGPEFLTYFNYEAQQDKSGLPNDRFSAERPEGSISTLTIQRTEQRDSAMYRCASSFGDSNQPQHFGDGTRLSIL.

V and J are TRBV4-3 and TRBJ2-4; unclear D gene. V lost 0 bases and J 13 bases, leaving 22 bases between the germline ends. The CDR3 runs 16 residues. The V gene's germline CDR1 is LGHNA and CDR2 YSLEER. The CDR3 is CASSQESALERSEQYF. The CDR3 DNA sequence: TGCGCCAGCAGCCAAGAATCGGCCCTCGAACGGTCTGAGCAGTACTTC.

This chain uses TRBV15 with TRBJ2-2, with 7 bases matching TRBD2. V was pared by 3 bases and J by 0 bases, with 10 bases of the junction left unmatched. This CDR3 has 18 amino acids. Germline assignment: CDR1 LNHNV and CDR2 YYDKDF (reference sequence). The CDR3 spells CATSSDPRLAANTGELFF. The CDR3 DNA reads TGTGCCACCAGCAGTGACCCTAGACTAGCAGCGAACACCGGGGAGCTGTTTTTT.

The chain joins TRBV5-6 to TRBJ2-6; no firm D call. V was trimmed by 3 bases and J by 0 bases, leaving 7 bases between them. Germline-derived CDR1 and CDR2 are SGHDT and YYEEEE. The length of the CDR3 is 15 residues. CDR3 in DNA: TGTGCCAGCAGCTCCTCTCGCTCTGGGGCCAACGTCCTGACTTTC. This sequence encodes CASSSSRSGANVLTF.